One TCR beta chain is described in this entry. Its antigen is unknown. In germline, CDR1 is SGHTA, CDR2 FQGNSA. J lost 13 bases, V lost 3 bases, and 15 bases had no gene match. The CDR3 is made up of 15 amino acids. Researchers reported that TCR beta cDNA libraries carried unique molecular identifiers. A few hundred thousand cDNA molecules were obtained from roughly 0.93 to 9.6 million T cells. TCRdb called the PCR reads again in MiXCR, with one record for every CDR3 protein. The sample carries some 890,000 distinct CDR3 sequences, under 70% recorded once. The sample comes from a study of post-analysis software for immune sequencing data. Study-level background: Patients with relapsing-remitting, secondary progressive and progressive-relapsing multiple sclerosis courses were all represented.

Study-level findings and limits: When patients were compared with controls, roughly five TRBV segments were more frequent, TRBV5-6, TRBV5-1 and TRBV20-1 among them. The F measure placed samples prepared in the same batch into strongly shared clusters. The normalized Chao1 diversity of multiple sclerosis patients was significantly lower than that of controls.

The receptor was isolated from a girl between 10 and 17 years old with multiple sclerosis. The sequencing input was blood. V gene TRBV7-2 combines with J gene TRBJ2-4, with 7 bases lining up with TRBD2. CDR3 in amino acids: CASSLLAVGRGEQYF. The CDR3 DNA is TGTGCCAGCAGCTTGTTAGCGGTTGGGAGGGGTGAGCAGTACTTC.